This T cell receptor (beta chain) comes out of a study of OX40 agonist ivuxolimab in advanced cancers. Libraries were prepared by immunoSEQ multiplex PCR; TCRdb keeps only in-frame clonotypes and omits some of them. This sample carries roughly 93,000 clones, 84% of them seen once, and the ten largest clones take around 5.8%. Germline CDR1 and CDR2: MRHNA and SNTAGT. The CDR3 is 14 amino acids. Germline trimming cut 3 bases from V and 6 bases from J; bases unmatched to any gene: 4. The chain employs TRBV6-4 and TRBJ2-1; 8 bases line up with TRBD2. The TCR originated in an adult with an advanced solid tumor such as melanoma, head and neck, liver or kidney cancer. The material was CD4+ or CD8+ T cells sorted from blood, obtained in a trial of the OX40 agonist ivuxolimab. This CDR3 is CASSEGLEGNEQFF. For the CDR3, the DNA is TGTGCCAGCAGTGAGGGACTAGAGGGCAATGAGCAGTTCTTC.